This T cell receptor (beta chain) derives from a study of cytomegalovirus exposure and HLA in healthy donors. Study outcomes and limitations: Near-uniform donor sequencing depth was presumed by presence/absence analyses. Most of the CMV-associated TCR beta chains (in a later analysis) appeared to be HLA-restricted.

Trimming took 0 bases from V and 6 from J, leaving 15 bases between them. The germline gives CDR1 KGHSH, CDR2 LQKENI. This CDR3 contains 16 residues. Use of 60 Vbeta and 13 Jbeta primers characterized the PCR. Clones were read by immunoSEQ multiplex PCR, and TCRdb kept only the in-frame ones, dropping some. Of about 210,000 clones in the sample, roughly three quarters were seen once. Comments on this clone: The antigen is unknown.

Sequenced: PBMCs. This sequence was found in a male donor in good health and CMV-seropositive. The chain links TRBV18 to TRBJ1-5; D is possibly TRBD1 (5 bases). The CDR3 DNA sequence: TGTGCCAGCTCACCACCGATTGGGCAGGGCGGTCAGCCCCAGCATTTT. It yields the protein CASSPPIGQGGQPQHF.